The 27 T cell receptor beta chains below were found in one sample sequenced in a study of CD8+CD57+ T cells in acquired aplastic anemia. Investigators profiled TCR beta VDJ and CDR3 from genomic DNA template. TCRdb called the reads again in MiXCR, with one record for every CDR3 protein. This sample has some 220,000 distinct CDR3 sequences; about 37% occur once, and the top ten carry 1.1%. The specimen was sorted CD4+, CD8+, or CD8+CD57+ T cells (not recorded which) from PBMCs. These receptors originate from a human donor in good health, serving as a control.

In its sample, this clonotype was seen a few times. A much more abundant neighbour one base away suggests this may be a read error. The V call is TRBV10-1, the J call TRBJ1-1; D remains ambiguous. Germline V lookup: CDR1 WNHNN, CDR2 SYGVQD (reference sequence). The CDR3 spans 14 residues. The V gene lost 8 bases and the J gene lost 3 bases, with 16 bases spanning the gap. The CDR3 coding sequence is TGCGCCAGCGCCGAGGACGGCATGGACACTGAAGCTTTCTTT. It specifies CASAEDGMDTEAFF.

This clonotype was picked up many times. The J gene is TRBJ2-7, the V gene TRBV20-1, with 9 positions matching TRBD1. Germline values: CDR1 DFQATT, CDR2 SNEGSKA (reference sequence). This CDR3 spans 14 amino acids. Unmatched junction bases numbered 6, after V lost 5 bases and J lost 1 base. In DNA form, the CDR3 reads TGCAGTGCTCACGTGGGGACAGGGTCCTACGAGCAGTACTTC. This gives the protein CSAHVGTGSYEQYF.

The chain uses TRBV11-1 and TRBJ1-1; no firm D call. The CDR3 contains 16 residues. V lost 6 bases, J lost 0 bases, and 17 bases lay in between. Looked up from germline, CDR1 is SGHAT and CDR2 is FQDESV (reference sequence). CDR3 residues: CASRPNKMILNTEAFF. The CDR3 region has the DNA TGTGCCAGCAGACCAAATAAAATGATATTGAACACTGAAGCTTTCTTT.

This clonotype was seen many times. CDR3 sequence (DNA): TGCGCCAGCAGCCGGATGCCCCGGGACAGATATGGCTACACCTTC. Its translation is CASSRMPRDRYGYTF. The rearrangement uses TRBV4-1 and TRBJ1-2; 7 bases are shared with TRBD1. V lost 4 bases, J lost 5 bases, and 10 bases stayed unmatched. The CDR3 totals 15 residues. CDR1 and CDR2 (germline): MGHRA, YSYEKL.

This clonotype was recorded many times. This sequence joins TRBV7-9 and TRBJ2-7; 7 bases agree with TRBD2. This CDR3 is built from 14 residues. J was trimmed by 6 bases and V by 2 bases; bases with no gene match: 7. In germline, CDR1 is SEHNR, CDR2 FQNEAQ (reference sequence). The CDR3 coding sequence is TGTGCCAGCAGCTTATGGGGGGGGGAATCCGAGCAGTACTTC. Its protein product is CASSLWGGESEQYF.

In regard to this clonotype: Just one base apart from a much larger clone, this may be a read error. The CDR3 sequence is CASSQGGTAMDTEAFF. The CDR3 nucleotides read TGTGCCAGCAGCCAAGGGGGGACAGCGATGGACACTGAAGCTTTCTTT. The V gene is TRBV14, the J gene TRBJ1-1, with 7 bases that match TRBD1. The V and J ends lost 1 base and 3 bases, in that order; junction bases with no gene match: 8. The V gene's germline CDR1 is SGHDN and CDR2 FVKESK. This CDR3 region has 16 residues.

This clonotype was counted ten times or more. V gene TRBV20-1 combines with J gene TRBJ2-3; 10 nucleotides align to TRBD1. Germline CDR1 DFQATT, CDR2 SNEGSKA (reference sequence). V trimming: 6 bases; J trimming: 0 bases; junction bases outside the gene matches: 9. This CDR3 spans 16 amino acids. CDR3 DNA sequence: TGCAGTGCGAACGGACAGGGGGTGGCCAGCACAGATACGCAGTATTTT. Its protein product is CSANGQGVASTDTQYF.

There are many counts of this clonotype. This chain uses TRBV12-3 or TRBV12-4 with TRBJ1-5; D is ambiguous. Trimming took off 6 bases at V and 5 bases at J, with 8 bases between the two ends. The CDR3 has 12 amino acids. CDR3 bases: TGTGCCAGCAGCTTTGCGGATCAGCCCCAGCATTTT. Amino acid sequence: CASSFADQPQHF.

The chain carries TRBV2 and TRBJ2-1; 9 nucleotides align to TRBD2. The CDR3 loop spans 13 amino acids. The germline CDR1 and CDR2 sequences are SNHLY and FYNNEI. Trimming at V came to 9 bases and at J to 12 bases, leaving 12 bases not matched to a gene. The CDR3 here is CARTIAGGLTQFF. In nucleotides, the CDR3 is TGTGCCAGGACCATTGCGGGAGGGCTTACGCAGTTCTTC.

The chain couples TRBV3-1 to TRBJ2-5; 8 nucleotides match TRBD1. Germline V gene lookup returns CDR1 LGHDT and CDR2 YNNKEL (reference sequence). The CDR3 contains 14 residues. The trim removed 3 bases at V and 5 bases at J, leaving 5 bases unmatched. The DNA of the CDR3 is TGTGCCAGCAGCCAGAACAGGGGGTATGAGACCCAGTACTTC. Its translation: CASSQNRGYETQYF.

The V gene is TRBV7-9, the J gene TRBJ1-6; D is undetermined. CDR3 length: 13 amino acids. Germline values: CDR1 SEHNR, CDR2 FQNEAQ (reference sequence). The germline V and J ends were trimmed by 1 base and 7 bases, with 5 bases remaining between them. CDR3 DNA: TGTGCCAGCAGCTTAGATCAGAATTCACCCCTCCACTTT. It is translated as CASSLDQNSPLHF.

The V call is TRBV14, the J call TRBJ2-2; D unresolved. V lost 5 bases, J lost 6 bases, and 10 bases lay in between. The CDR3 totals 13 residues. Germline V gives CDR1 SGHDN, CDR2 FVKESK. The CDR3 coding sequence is TGTGCCAGCAGCTTAAAGCAGGCCGGGGAGCTGTTTTTT. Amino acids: CASSLKQAGELFF.

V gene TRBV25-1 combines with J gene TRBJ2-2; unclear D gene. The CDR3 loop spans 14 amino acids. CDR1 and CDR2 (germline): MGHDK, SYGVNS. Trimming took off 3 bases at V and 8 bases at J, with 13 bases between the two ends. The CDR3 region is CASSDGQVGGELFF. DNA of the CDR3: TGTGCCAGCAGTGATGGTCAGGTCGGAGGGGAGCTGTTTTTT. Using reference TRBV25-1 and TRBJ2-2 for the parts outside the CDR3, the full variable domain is EADIYQTPRYLVIGTGKKITLECSQTMGHDKMYWYQQDPGMELHLIHYSYGVNSTEKGDLSSESTVSRIRTEHFPLTLESARPSHTSQYLCASSDGQVGGELFFGEGSRLTVL.

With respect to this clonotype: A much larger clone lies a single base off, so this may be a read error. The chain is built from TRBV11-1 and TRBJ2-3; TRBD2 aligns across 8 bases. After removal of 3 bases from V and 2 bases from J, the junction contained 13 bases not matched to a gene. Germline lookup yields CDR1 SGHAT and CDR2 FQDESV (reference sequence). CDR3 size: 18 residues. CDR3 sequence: CASSFRTTGGRHTDTQYF. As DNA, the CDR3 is TGTGCCAGCAGCTTCAGGACTACGGGCGGGAGGCACACAGATACGCAGTATTTT.

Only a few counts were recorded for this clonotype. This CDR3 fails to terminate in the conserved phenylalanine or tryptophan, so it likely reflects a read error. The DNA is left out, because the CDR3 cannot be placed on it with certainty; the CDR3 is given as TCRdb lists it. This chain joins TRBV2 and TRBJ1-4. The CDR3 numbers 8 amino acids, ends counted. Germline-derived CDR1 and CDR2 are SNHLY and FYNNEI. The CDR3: CASSEITY.

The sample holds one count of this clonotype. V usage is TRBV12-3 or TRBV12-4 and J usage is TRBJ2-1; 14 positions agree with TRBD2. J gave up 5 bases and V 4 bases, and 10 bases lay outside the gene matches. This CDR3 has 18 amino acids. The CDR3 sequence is CASSWGTSGRNLHNEQFF. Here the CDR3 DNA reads TGTGCCAGCAGTTGGGGGACTAGCGGGAGAAATTTGCACAATGAGCAGTTCTTC.

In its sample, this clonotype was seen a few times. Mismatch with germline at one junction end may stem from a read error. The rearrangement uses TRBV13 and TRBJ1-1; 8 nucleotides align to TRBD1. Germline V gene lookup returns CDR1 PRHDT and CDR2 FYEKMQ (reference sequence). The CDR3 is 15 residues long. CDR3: CASSLGTGGNTEALF. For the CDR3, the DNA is TGTGCCAGCAGCTTAGGAACAGGGGGGAACACTGAAGCTCTCTTT.

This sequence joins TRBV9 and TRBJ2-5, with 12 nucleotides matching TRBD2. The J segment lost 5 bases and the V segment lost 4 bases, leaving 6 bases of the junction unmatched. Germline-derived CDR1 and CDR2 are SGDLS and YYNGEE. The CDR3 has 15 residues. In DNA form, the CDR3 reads TGTGCCAGCAGCCCACGACTAGCGGGAGTTGAGACCCAGTACTTC. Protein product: CASSPRLAGVETQYF.

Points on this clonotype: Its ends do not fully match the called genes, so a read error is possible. CDR3 bases: TGTGCCTGTAACGGGGGTTTTTCACCCTTCCACTTT. As protein: CACNGGFSPFHF. This chain uses TRBV19 with TRBJ1-6, with a weak D call TRBD1 (5 bases). From germline, CDR1 is LNHDA and CDR2 SQIVND (reference sequence). The CDR3 runs 12 residues.

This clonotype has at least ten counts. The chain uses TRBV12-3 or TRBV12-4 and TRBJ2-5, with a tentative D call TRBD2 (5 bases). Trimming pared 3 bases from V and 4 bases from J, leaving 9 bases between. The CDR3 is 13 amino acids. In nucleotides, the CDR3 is TGTGCCAGCAGTTTTGCGGGTCGAGAGACCCAGTACTTC. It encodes CASSFAGRETQYF.

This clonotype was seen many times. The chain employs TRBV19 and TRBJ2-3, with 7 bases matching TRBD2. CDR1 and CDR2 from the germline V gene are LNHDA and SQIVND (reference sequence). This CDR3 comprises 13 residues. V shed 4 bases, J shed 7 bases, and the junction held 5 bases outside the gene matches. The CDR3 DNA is TGTGCCAGTAGTAGGTGGGAGGGAAATACGCAGTATTTT. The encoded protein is CASSRWEGNTQYF.

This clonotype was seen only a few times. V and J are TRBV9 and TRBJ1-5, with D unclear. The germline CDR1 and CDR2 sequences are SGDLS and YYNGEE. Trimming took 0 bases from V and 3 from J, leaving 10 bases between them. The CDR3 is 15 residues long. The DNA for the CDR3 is TGTGCCAGCAGCGTAGTTAGTTTCTACAATCAGCCCCAGCATTTT. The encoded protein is CASSVVSFYNQPQHF.

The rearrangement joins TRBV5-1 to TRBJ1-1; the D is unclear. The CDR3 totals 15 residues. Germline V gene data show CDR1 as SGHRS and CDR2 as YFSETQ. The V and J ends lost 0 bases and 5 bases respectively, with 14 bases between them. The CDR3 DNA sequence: TGCGCCAGCAGCTTGGAGGGAGGCGGTGGGACTGAAGCTTTCTTT. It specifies CASSLEGGGGTEAFF.

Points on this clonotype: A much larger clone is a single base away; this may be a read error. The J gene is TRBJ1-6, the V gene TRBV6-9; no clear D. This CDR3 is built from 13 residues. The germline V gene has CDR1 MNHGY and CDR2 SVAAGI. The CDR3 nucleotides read TGTGCCAGCAGTTACGATACGGGATCACCCTTCCACTTT. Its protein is CASSYDTGSPFHF.

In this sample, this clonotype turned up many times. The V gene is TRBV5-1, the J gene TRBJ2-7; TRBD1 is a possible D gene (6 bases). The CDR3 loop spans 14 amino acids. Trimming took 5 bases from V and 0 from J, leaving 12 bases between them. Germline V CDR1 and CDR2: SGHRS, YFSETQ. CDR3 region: CASSLMDSSYEQYF. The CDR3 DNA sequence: TGCGCCAGCAGTCTGATGGACAGCTCCTACGAGCAGTACTTC.

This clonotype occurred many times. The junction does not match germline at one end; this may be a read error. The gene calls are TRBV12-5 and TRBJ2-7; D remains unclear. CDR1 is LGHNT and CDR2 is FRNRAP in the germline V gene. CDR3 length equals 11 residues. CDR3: CASGNRDSASF. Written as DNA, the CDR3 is TGTGCTAGTGGCAACCGAGACTCCGCCTCATTC.

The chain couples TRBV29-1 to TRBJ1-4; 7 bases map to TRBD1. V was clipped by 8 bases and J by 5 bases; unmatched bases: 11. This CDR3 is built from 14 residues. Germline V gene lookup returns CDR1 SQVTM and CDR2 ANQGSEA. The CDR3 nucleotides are TGCAGCACCATCCGGGACAGCAACAATGAAAAACTGTTTTTT. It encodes CSTIRDSNNEKLFF.